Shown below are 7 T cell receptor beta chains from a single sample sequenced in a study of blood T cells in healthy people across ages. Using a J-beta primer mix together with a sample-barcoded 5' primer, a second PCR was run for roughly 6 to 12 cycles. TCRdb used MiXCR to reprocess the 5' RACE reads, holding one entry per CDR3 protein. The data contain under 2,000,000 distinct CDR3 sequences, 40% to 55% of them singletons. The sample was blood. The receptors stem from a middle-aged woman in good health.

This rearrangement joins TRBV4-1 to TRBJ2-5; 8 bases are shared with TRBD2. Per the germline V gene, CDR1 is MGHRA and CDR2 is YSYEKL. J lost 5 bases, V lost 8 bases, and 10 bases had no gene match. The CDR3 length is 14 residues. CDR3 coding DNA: TGCGCCAGCGCGACGGGGGGGCCTAGGGAGACCCAGTACTTC. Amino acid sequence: CASATGGPRETQYF.

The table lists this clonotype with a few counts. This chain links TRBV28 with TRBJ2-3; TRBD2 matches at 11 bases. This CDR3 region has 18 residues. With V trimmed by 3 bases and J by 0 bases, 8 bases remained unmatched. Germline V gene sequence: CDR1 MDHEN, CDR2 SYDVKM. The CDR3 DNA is TGTGCCAGCAGTTTCACCGGGACTAGCGGAGCTAGCACAGATACGCAGTATTTT. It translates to CASSFTGTSGASTDTQYF. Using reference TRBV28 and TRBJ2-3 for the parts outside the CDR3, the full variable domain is DVKVTQSSRYLVKRTGEKVFLECVQDMDHENMFWYRQDPGLGLRLIYFSYDVKMKEKGDIPEGYSVSREKKERFSLILESASTNQTSMYLCASSFTGTSGASTDTQYFGPGTRLTVL.

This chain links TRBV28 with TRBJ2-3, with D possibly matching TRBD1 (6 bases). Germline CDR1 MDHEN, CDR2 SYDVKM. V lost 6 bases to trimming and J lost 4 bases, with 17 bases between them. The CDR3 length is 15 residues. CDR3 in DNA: TGTGCCAGCAGGCCGGGACATGGGCCTTCAGATACGCAGTATTTT. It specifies CASRPGHGPSDTQYF. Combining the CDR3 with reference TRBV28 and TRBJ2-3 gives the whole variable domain DVKVTQSSRYLVKRTGEKVFLECVQDMDHENMFWYRQDPGLGLRLIYFSYDVKMKEKGDIPEGYSVSREKKERFSLILESASTNQTSMYLCASRPGHGPSDTQYFGPGTRLTVL.

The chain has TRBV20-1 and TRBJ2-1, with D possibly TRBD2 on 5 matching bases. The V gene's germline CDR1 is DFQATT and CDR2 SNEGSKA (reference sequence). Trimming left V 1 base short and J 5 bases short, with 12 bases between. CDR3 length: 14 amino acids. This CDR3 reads CSARGVTTHNEQFF. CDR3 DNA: TGCAGTGCTAGAGGGGTGACTACACACAATGAGCAGTTCTTC.

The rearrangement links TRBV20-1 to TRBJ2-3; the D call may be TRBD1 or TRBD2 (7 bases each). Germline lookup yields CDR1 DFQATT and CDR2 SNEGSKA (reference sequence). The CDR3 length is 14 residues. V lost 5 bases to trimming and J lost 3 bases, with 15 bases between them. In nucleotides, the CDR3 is TGCAGTGCTGGGGAGGGGGCGCCGACAGATACGCAGTATTTT. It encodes CSAGEGAPTDTQYF.

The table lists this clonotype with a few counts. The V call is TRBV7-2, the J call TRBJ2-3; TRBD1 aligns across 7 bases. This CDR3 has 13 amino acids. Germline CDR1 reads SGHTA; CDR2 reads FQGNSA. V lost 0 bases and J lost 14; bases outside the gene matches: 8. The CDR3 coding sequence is TGTGCCAGCAGCTTAGCATGGGGACAGCTGGGGTATTTT. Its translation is CASSLAWGQLGYF.

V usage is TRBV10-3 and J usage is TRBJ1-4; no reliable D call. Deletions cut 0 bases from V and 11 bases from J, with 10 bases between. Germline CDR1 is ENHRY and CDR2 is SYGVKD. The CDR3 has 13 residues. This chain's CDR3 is CAISESGIEKLFF. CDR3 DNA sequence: TGTGCCATCAGTGAGTCGGGCATTGAGAAACTGTTTTTT.